The source of this T cell receptor (beta chain) is a study of blood T cell repertoires in COVID-19. Study background: The origin of the acute and convalescent COVID-19 samples was the United States, Italy and Spain. Sample material is recorded as cDNA or gDNA derived from T cells, B-cell-depleted T cells, or PBMCs.

Germline assignment: CDR1 MNHEY and CDR2 SVGAGI. There are 16 residues in the CDR3. V was cut by 0 bases and J by 0 bases, with 9 bases left in between. Under the authors' procedure: Reference gene primer amplification gave nucleated cell count estimates. TCRdb keeps only in-frame clones here, not all; method: immunoSEQ multiplex PCR. The DNA gave D and trimming, while V, J and clone size come from that table. Among approximately 190,000 clones listed, approximately 90% were seen once. J is TRBJ1-3 and V is TRBV6-5, with a weak D call TRBD1 (6 bases). The sequence derives from a man aged 60 to 75 with active or convalescent COVID-19. The sequenced sample was peripheral blood. The CDR3 coding sequence is TGTGCCAGCAGTTACTCGGCCAGGGGCTCTGGAAACACCATATATTTT. The encoded protein is CASSYSARGSGNTIYF.